Following are 31 T cell receptor beta chains from one sample sequenced in a study of chemoradiotherapy in HPV16-positive cancers. Assay used: immunoSEQ multiplex PCR; TCRdb lists only in-frame clones, some missing. In the table there are about 20,000 clones, roughly 66% of which are singletons. Sample acquisition took place from a patient who underwent chemoradiotherapy. These TCRs come from a human donor with HPV-associated anogenital cancer.

The gene calls are TRBV30 and TRBJ1-2, with 9 bases fitting TRBD1. Per germline, CDR1 GTSNPN and CDR2 SVGIG (reference sequence). This CDR3 has 13 residues. Trimming cost V 2 bases and J 6 bases; bases outside gene matches: 4. In DNA form, the CDR3 reads TGTGCCTGGAGTCGGACAGGGGTAGATGGCTACACCTTC. This gives the protein CAWSRTGVDGYTF.

This clone came up once. This rearrangement joins TRBV19 to TRBJ1-5, with TRBD1 matching 7 bases. The CDR3 sequence is 14 residues long. The V gene end was trimmed by 5 bases and the J gene end by 3 bases; junction bases not matched to a gene: 4. From germline, CDR1 is LNHDA and CDR2 SQIVND (reference sequence). For the CDR3, the DNA is TGTGCCAGTAGTCGGGACAGTTTCAATCAGCCCCAGCATTTT. Protein sequence: CASSRDSFNQPQHF.

This clone was seen more than once but under ten times. The chain employs TRBV7-2 and TRBJ1-3; TRBD1 matches at 10 bases. The CDR3 consists of 14 residues. V shed 5 bases, J shed 4 bases, and the junction held 2 bases outside the gene matches. CDR1 and CDR2 from the germline V gene are SGHTA and FQGNSA. The CDR3 region has the DNA TGTGCCAGCAGCCGGACAGGGGGAGGAAACACCATATATTTT. Translated, it gives CASSRTGGGNTIYF.

The chain couples TRBV9 to TRBJ2-7; 7 positions match TRBD1. The CDR3 consists of 14 residues. With V trimmed by 4 bases and J by 9 bases, 13 bases remained unmatched. CDR1 and CDR2 (germline): SGDLS, YYNGEE. CDR3 residues: CASSLDRSASVQYF. The DNA for the CDR3 is TGTGCCAGCAGCCTGGACAGGTCCGCCTCGGTGCAGTACTTC.

The CDR3 DNA reads as TGTGCCAGTGCATCCACAGGGCTCTCTGGAAACACCATATATTTT. Translation gives CASASTGLSGNTIYF. V usage is TRBV19 and J usage is TRBJ1-3; D might be TRBD1 (6 bases). The CDR3 is 15 amino acids. V dropped 8 bases and J dropped 0 bases, with 14 bases sitting between them. The V gene's germline CDR1 is LNHDA and CDR2 SQIVND (reference sequence).

This chain uses TRBV19 with TRBJ2-2, with D maybe TRBD1 (6 bases). The V gene's germline CDR1 is LNHDA and CDR2 SQIVND (reference sequence). Trimming took off 4 bases at V and 4 bases at J, with 10 bases between the two ends. The CDR3 runs to 14 residues. Here the CDR3 DNA reads TGTGCCAGTAGTACGGGACACCCCACCGGGGAGCTGTTTTTT. Encoded protein: CASSTGHPTGELFF.

V gene TRBV10-3 combines with J gene TRBJ2-1; TRBD1 aligns across 10 bases. CDR1 is ENHRY, CDR2 SYGVKD, per germline. Unmatched junction bases numbered 8, after V lost 3 bases and J lost 6 bases. The CDR3 consists of 16 residues. The DNA for the CDR3 is TGTGCCATCAGTGAACGACAGGGGGCGACTTCCAATGAGCAGTTCTTC. Protein product: CAISERQGATSNEQFF.

The genes are TRBV5-1 and TRBJ2-1, with 10 positions matching TRBD1. CDR1 is SGHRS and CDR2 is YFSETQ in the germline V gene. J was trimmed by 6 bases and V by 5 bases; bases with no gene match: 8. The CDR3 covers 15 residues. The CDR3 sequence is CASRSPGQGINEQFF. The CDR3 DNA follows: TGCGCCAGCAGATCCCCGGGACAGGGGATCAATGAGCAGTTCTTC.

This clone occurred a few times. The V and J genes are TRBV6-4 and TRBJ2-3; TRBD2 matches 10 bases. V shed 2 bases and J 4 bases; nucleotides not matched to a gene: 0. CDR3 length equals 14 residues. The germline V gene encodes CDR1 MRHNA and CDR2 SNTAGT. CDR3 sequence reads: CASSDTSGADTQYF. CDR3 nucleotide sequence: TGTGCCAGCAGTGACACTAGCGGGGCAGATACGCAGTATTTT.

The rearrangement uses TRBV5-6 and TRBJ2-5, with 8 bases that match TRBD1. V was pared by 4 bases and J by 6 bases, with 14 bases of the junction left unmatched. Germline assignment: CDR1 SGHDT and CDR2 YYEEEE. The CDR3 has 16 amino acids. CDR3 sequence reads: CASSRQFTGGRKTQYF. The CDR3 DNA reads as TGTGCCAGCAGCAGGCAATTCACAGGGGGTCGGAAGACCCAGTACTTC.

The chain employs TRBV21-1 and TRBJ1-1. TRBV21-1 is flagged as a pseudogene. The CDR3 runs 13 residues. This chain's CDR3 is CASRMAGHTEAFF. The CDR3 nucleotides are TGTGCCAGCAGAATGGCCGGCCACACTGAAGCTTTCTTT.

The chain carries TRBV28 and TRBJ1-4; D perhaps matches TRBD1 (5 bases). The CDR3 sequence is 13 residues long. CDR1 and CDR2 (germline): MDHEN, SYDVKM. V lost 2 bases, J lost 7 bases, and 8 bases lay in between. The CDR3 region has the DNA TGTGCCAGCAGTTTAACGGGGGGTGAAAAACTGTTTTTT. This codes for CASSLTGGEKLFF.

The genes are TRBV19 and TRBJ2-5; TRBD2 agrees at 10 bases. Losses at the gene ends were 3 bases for V and 5 bases for J; bases not matched to a gene: 9. The CDR3 runs 16 residues. Germline values: CDR1 LNHDA, CDR2 SQIVND (reference sequence). The CDR3 protein is CASSIPPASGSETQYF. CDR3 nucleotide sequence: TGTGCCAGTAGTATCCCGCCGGCTAGCGGGAGTGAGACCCAGTACTTC.

J is TRBJ2-1 and V is TRBV9; the D is unclear. Germline V gives CDR1 SGDLS, CDR2 YYNGEE. The CDR3 is made up of 11 amino acids. V was pared by 4 bases and J by 7 bases, with 6 bases between. CDR3 sequence: CASSRANEQFF. The DNA of the CDR3 is TGTGCCAGCAGCAGAGCAAATGAGCAGTTCTTC.

The chain links TRBV2 to TRBJ2-7; TRBD1 aligns across 7 bases. Per the germline V gene, CDR1 is SNHLY and CDR2 is FYNNEI. The CDR3 spans 12 residues. The V gene end was trimmed by 4 bases and the J gene end by 4 bases; junction bases not matched to a gene: 1. This CDR3 reads CASSGQGYEQYF. CDR3 nucleotide sequence: TGTGCCAGCAGTGGACAGGGATACGAGCAGTACTTC.

The chain carries TRBV19 and TRBJ1-2; 8 nucleotides match TRBD1. The V gene end was trimmed by 6 bases and the J gene end by 7 bases; junction bases not matched to a gene: 7. Germline assignment: CDR1 LNHDA and CDR2 SQIVND (reference sequence). CDR3 size: 13 residues. The CDR3 region is CASSNQGAGGYTF. CDR3 nucleotide sequence: TGTGCCAGTAGCAATCAGGGGGCGGGTGGCTACACCTTC.

The genes are TRBV11-2 and TRBJ2-5, with TRBD2 identical over 10 bases. TRBJ2-7 matches the DNA end more closely, so the J call is doubtful. Per the germline V gene, CDR1 is SGHAT and CDR2 is FQNNGV. This CDR3 is built from 18 residues. The CDR3 sequence is CASSFSSSSGRGGYEQYF. The CDR3 nucleotides read TGTGCCAGCAGCTTCTCCTCGTCGAGCGGGAGGGGTGGCTACGAGCAGTACTTC.

V and J are TRBV28 and TRBJ2-3, with D uncertain. The length of the CDR3 is 15 residues. Germline loops: CDR1 MDHEN, CDR2 SYDVKM. Trimming pared 7 bases from V and 0 bases from J, leaving 14 bases between. The CDR3 protein is CASTSPPSSTDTQYF. Written as DNA, the CDR3 is TGTGCCAGCACCTCCCCCCCTTCTAGCACAGATACGCAGTATTTT. Together with reference TRBV28 and TRBJ2-3, the CDR3 gives the full variable domain: DVKVTQSSRYLVKRTGEKVFLECVQDMDHENMFWYRQDPGLGLRLIYFSYDVKMKEKGDIPEGYSVSREKKERFSLILESASTNQTSMYLCASTSPPSSTDTQYFGPGTRLTVL.

The J gene is TRBJ2-1, the V gene TRBV28; D possibly corresponds to TRBD2 (7 bases). The CDR3 has 15 amino acids. Germline CDR1 MDHEN, CDR2 SYDVKM. V was pared by 6 bases and J by 2 bases, with 14 bases between. CDR3 region: CASRIGGDPYNEQFF. The CDR3 DNA reads as TGTGCCAGCAGGATAGGGGGGGACCCCTACAATGAGCAGTTCTTC. Variable domain in full (rest from reference TRBV28 and TRBJ2-1): DVKVTQSSRYLVKRTGEKVFLECVQDMDHENMFWYRQDPGLGLRLIYFSYDVKMKEKGDIPEGYSVSREKKERFSLILESASTNQTSMYLCASRIGGDPYNEQFFGPGTRLTVL.

This clone was counted between two and nine times. V and J are TRBV15 and TRBJ1-6; D may be TRBD1 (5 bases). Per germline, CDR1 LNHNV and CDR2 YYDKDF (reference sequence). CDR3 length: 15 residues. Trimming removed 4 bases from V and 7 bases from J, with 14 bases in between. CDR3: CATSNQPGGNSPLHF. CDR3 in DNA: TGTGCCACCAGCAATCAGCCCGGGGGAAATTCACCCCTCCACTTT.

This clone turned up a few times. The genes are TRBV19 and TRBJ1-5, with D uncertain. The germline V gene has CDR1 LNHDA and CDR2 SQIVND (reference sequence). This CDR3 region has 13 residues. V was clipped by 4 bases and J by 2 bases, with 6 bases between them. CDR3 loop: CASSTTGNQPQHF. In DNA, the CDR3 is TGTGCCAGTAGTACAACAGGCAATCAGCCCCAGCATTTT.

The chain is built from TRBV19 and TRBJ2-3, with 11 nucleotides matching TRBD1. The CDR3 contains 15 residues. In germline, CDR1 is LNHDA, CDR2 SQIVND (reference sequence). J lost 2 bases, V lost 7 bases, and 5 bases had no gene match. The CDR3 sequence is CASTDRGHYTDTQYF. The CDR3 region has the DNA TGTGCCAGTACGGACAGGGGGCATTACACAGATACGCAGTATTTT.

This rearrangement joins TRBV5-1 to TRBJ1-1; D not certain. V was clipped by 4 bases and J by 4 bases, with 17 bases between them. CDR1 is SGHRS and CDR2 is YFSETQ in the germline V gene. CDR3 length: 15 amino acids. CDR3 bases: TGCGCCAGCAGCCTTGGGTTGGGCGGGAGCACTGAAGCTTTCTTT. It encodes CASSLGLGGSTEAFF.

The rearrangement uses TRBV19 and TRBJ1-1; D is uncertain. V lost 5 bases and J lost 1, with 8 bases in between. Germline CDR1 is LNHDA and CDR2 is SQIVND (reference sequence). The CDR3 length is 13 residues. The CDR3 DNA is TGTGCCAGTAGTCGTAGGGAGAACACTGAAGCTTTCTTT. It yields the protein CASSRRENTEAFF.

This clone appeared a few times. This rearrangement joins TRBV7-9 to TRBJ2-7; D is perhaps TRBD2 (5 bases). The CDR3 is 17 amino acids. Trimming left V 6 bases short and J 0 bases short, with 21 bases between. The V gene's germline CDR1 is SEHNR and CDR2 FQNEAQ (reference sequence). The CDR3 DNA reads as TGTGCCAGCAGTGTATCAGGACTGGGTACTAGCTCCTACGAGCAGTACTTC. This sequence encodes CASSVSGLGTSSYEQYF.

Judged by abundance, this clone is medium-sized. The chain employs TRBV4-1 and TRBJ2-1, with 14 positions matching TRBD2. The CDR3 totals 16 residues. Germline lookup yields CDR1 MGHRA and CDR2 YSYEKL. V lost 3 bases to trimming and J lost 7 bases; unmatched junction nucleotides: 5. The CDR3 here is CASSHLGTSGSNEQFF. CDR3 nucleotides: TGCGCCAGCAGCCACCTTGGGACTAGCGGGAGTAATGAGCAGTTCTTC.

V usage is TRBV5-6 and J usage is TRBJ2-5; D gene unclear. The CDR3 spans 14 residues. Germline V CDR1 and CDR2: SGHDT, YYEEEE. V gave up 2 bases and J gave up 3 bases, with 11 bases separating them. The CDR3 loop is CASSFRAGEETQYF. The CDR3 DNA reads as TGTGCCAGCAGCTTTCGCGCTGGGGAAGAGACCCAGTACTTC.

The rearrangement links TRBV5-4 to TRBJ2-5; 7 bases match TRBD2. There are 12 residues in the CDR3. Looked up from germline, CDR1 is SGHNT and CDR2 is YYREEE (reference sequence). The junction had 4 bases not matched to a gene; V was cut back by 4 bases and J by 7 bases. The CDR3 coding sequence is TGTGCCAGCAGCCCGGAGCGGGGGACCCAGTACTTC. As protein: CASSPERGTQYF.

The V call is TRBV27, the J call TRBJ1-2; D might be TRBD1 (6 bases). Trimming removed 3 bases at V and 7 bases at J, with 12 bases between. CDR3 size: 13 residues. The germline V gene has CDR1 MNHEY and CDR2 SMNVEV (reference sequence). CDR3 region: CASSFEQGSGYTF. CDR3 sequence (DNA): TGTGCCAGCAGTTTCGAACAGGGCTCTGGCTACACCTTC.

This chain links TRBV7-2 with TRBJ2-1; TRBD2 matches at 13 bases. CDR1 SGHTA and CDR2 FQGNSA come from the germline V gene. This CDR3 is 14 amino acids long. V was pared by 1 base and J by 10 bases, with 1 base of the junction left unmatched. The DNA for the CDR3 is TGTGCCAGCAGCTTAGGGACTAGCGGGAGCGAGCAGTTCTTC. Translating gives CASSLGTSGSEQFF.

The chain has TRBV6-1 and TRBJ2-7, with D uncertain. The CDR3 contains 17 residues. Germline V gene data show CDR1 as MNHNS and CDR2 as SASEGT. V shed 7 bases and J shed 3 bases, with 25 bases lying between them. The CDR3, as DNA: TGTGCCAGCAATGATCCGAACAGTCCGAGAAGCTACTACGAGCAGTACTTC. Translated, it gives CASNDPNSPRSYYEQYF.